This T cell receptor beta chain appears in the sequencing data of a study of response to subunit inactivated influenza vaccine. Study-wide points: It was the authors' suggestion that each seasonal influenza vaccination recruits few new T cells.

MiXCR was run by TCRdb on the RT-PCR reads, yielding one entry per CDR3 protein. The data contain 530,000 or so distinct CDR3 sequences, 12% of them singletons. With respect to this clonotype: What it recognizes is unknown.

The ends were cut back, 0 bases at V and 11 bases at J, with 17 bases in the middle. Germline assignment: CDR1 DFQATT and CDR2 SNEGSKA (reference sequence). This CDR3 contains 14 residues. The V and J genes are TRBV20-1 and TRBJ2-1, with D perhaps TRBD2 (5 bases). This receptor was identified in a man in his fifties or sixties who received an inactivated influenza vaccine. This specimen consisted of PBMCs from blood, obtained on the day of vaccination. CDR3 sequence (DNA): TGCAGTGCTAGAGAGCCGAGCGGCCCCCAGCAGCAGTTCTTC. It yields the protein CSAREPSGPQQQFF.